Each of the 28 T cell receptor beta chains below was sequenced from the same sample in a study of T cell changes during pregnancy in multiple sclerosis. Libraries were prepared by immunoSEQ multiplex PCR; TCRdb keeps only in-frame clonotypes and omits some of them. The profile shows approximately 20,000 clones, around 90% of them singletons. This sample comprised CD8+ T cells from peripheral blood mononuclear cells, obtained in the second trimester of pregnancy. These receptors all come from a female donor in good health, enrolled as a control in a pregnancy study.

The chain employs TRBV5-1 and TRBJ1-5, with D unclear. The CDR3 sequence is 15 residues long. Per the germline V gene, CDR1 is SGHRS and CDR2 is YFSETQ. Trimming stripped 2 bases from V and 0 bases from J, with 9 bases between. The CDR3 DNA reads TGCGCCAGCAGCTTCTTTCAGCGTAGCAATCAGCCCCAGCATTTT. The encoded protein is CASSFFQRSNQPQHF.

CDR3: CATSSHRAYEQYF. The CDR3 nucleotides are TGTGCCACCAGCAGTCACAGGGCCTACGAGCAGTACTTC. The rearrangement joins TRBV15 to TRBJ2-7; D perhaps matches TRBD1 (6 bases). This CDR3 region has 13 residues. Germline loops: CDR1 LNHNV, CDR2 YYDKDF (reference sequence). Trimming cost V 3 bases and J 2 bases, with 8 bases left between them.

The chain is built from TRBV19 and TRBJ2-1; 10 bases align to TRBD2. The CDR3 is 16 amino acids. Germline V gene data show CDR1 as LNHDA and CDR2 as SQIVND (reference sequence). The ends lost 5 bases at V and 1 base at J; junction bases unmatched: 5. CDR3 DNA: TGTGCCAGTAGTCCCGGGACTAGCGAATCCTACAATGAGCAGTTCTTC. Its translation: CASSPGTSESYNEQFF.

The chain employs TRBV6-5 and TRBJ1-2, with 10 bases matching TRBD1. Germline V gives CDR1 MNHEY, CDR2 SVGAGI. Germline trimming cut 6 bases from V and 6 bases from J; bases unmatched to any gene: 7. The CDR3 has 14 amino acids. The CDR3 sequence: CASSGQGGSDGYTF. The CDR3 DNA reads as TGTGCCAGCAGCGGACAGGGGGGGTCGGATGGCTACACCTTC.

CDR3 nucleotide sequence: TGTGCCAGCAGCCCAGGACTAGCGGGAGGGCCTAAGGACAATGAGCAGTTCTTC. This codes for CASSPGLAGGPKDNEQFF. This chain uses TRBV9 with TRBJ2-1; 15 bases match TRBD2. The trim removed 4 bases at V and 5 bases at J, leaving 10 bases unmatched. The CDR3 consists of 18 residues. Germline V gives CDR1 SGDLS, CDR2 YYNGEE.

Here the CDR3 reads CASSPRDREYGYTF. Written as DNA, the CDR3 is TGTGCCAGCAGCCCAAGGGACAGGGAATATGGCTACACCTTC. V gene TRBV5-6 combines with J gene TRBJ1-2; TRBD1 agrees at 9 bases. Trimming cost V 4 bases and J 5 bases; bases outside gene matches: 6. The CDR3 contains 14 residues. Germline CDR1 is SGHDT and CDR2 is YYEEEE.

This sequence joins TRBV28 and TRBJ2-6; the match to TRBD1 covers 10 bases. Trimming at V came to 4 bases and at J to 0 bases, leaving 9 bases not matched to a gene. This CDR3 spans 19 amino acids. In germline, CDR1 is MDHEN, CDR2 SYDVKM. CDR3 nucleotide sequence: TGTGCCAGCAGTTCTCCCGGGACAGGGGTTAGCTCTGGGGCCAACGTCCTGACTTTC. Amino acids: CASSSPGTGVSSGANVLTF.

The chain has TRBV6-4 and TRBJ2-3; 9 nucleotides line up with TRBD2. V shed 0 bases and J 4 bases; nucleotides not matched to a gene: 8. The CDR3 sequence is 17 residues long. Looked up from germline, CDR1 is MRHNA and CDR2 is SNTAGT. CDR3 DNA sequence: TGTGCCAGCAGTGACTCCGGTAGCGGGAGCGGGGCAGATACGCAGTATTTT. It codes for CASSDSGSGSGADTQYF.

The chain is built from TRBV2 and TRBJ2-7, with 10 bases fitting TRBD2. After removal of 9 bases from V and 3 bases from J, the junction contained 5 bases not matched to a gene. Germline V gene data show CDR1 as SNHLY and CDR2 as FYNNEI. The CDR3 is 13 amino acids. The CDR3 loop reads CARGRTSGYEQYF. In nucleotides, the CDR3 is TGTGCCAGAGGGCGGACTAGCGGCTACGAGCAGTACTTC.

The table lists this clone with a count of one. The chain links TRBV15 to TRBJ2-7, with 13 bases that match TRBD2. After removal of 1 base from V and 10 bases from J, the junction contained 10 bases not matched to a gene. The germline V gene encodes CDR1 LNHNV and CDR2 YYDKDF (reference sequence). The length of the CDR3 is 16 residues. The chain's CDR3 is CATSRGGTGLAGDQYF. The CDR3 coding sequence is TGTGCCACCAGCAGAGGGGGGACCGGACTAGCGGGAGACCAGTACTTC. Supplemented by reference TRBV15 and TRBJ2-7, the full variable domain reads DAMVIQNPRYQVTQFGKPVTLSCSQTLNHNVMYWYQQKSSQAPKLLFHYYDKDFNNEADTPDNFQSRRPNTSFCFLDIRSPGLGDTAMYLCATSRGGTGLAGDQYFGPGTRLTVT.

The rearrangement links TRBV4-3 to TRBJ1-1; D is undetermined. The germline CDR1 and CDR2 sequences are LGHNA and YSLEER. The CDR3 is made up of 14 amino acids. V was pared by 1 base and J by 1 base, with 7 bases between. The DNA of the CDR3 is TGCGCCAGCAGCCAAGGGGCCGGGAACACTGAAGCTTTCTTT. Protein sequence: CASSQGAGNTEAFF.

The chain links TRBV7-8 to TRBJ2-4; D gene ambiguous. CDR1 is SGHVS and CDR2 is FQNEAQ in the germline V gene. The CDR3 loop spans 15 amino acids. V lost 1 base and J lost 7, with 14 bases in between. CDR3 sequence reads: CASSLETSPRNIQYF. For the CDR3, the DNA is TGTGCCAGCAGCTTAGAGACAAGTCCCCGGAACATTCAGTACTTC.

The rearrangement uses TRBV19 and TRBJ2-7; D is unresolved. CDR1 is LNHDA and CDR2 is SQIVND in the germline V gene (reference sequence). The CDR3 sequence is 14 residues long. Trimming removed 1 base from V and 3 bases from J, with 10 bases in between. Here the CDR3 DNA reads TGTGCCAGTAGTATAGGGTTTGGAGACTACGAGCAGTACTTC. It encodes CASSIGFGDYEQYF.

The chain employs TRBV27 and TRBJ2-2; TRBD1 agrees at 8 bases. The CDR3 is 14 amino acids. Germline V gene data show CDR1 as MNHEY and CDR2 as SMNVEV (reference sequence). With 0 bases clipped from V and 8 bases from J, the junction kept 2 bases outside the gene matches. CDR3 sequence reads: CASSLSTGGGELFF. In nucleotides, the CDR3 is TGTGCCAGCAGTTTATCTACAGGGGGAGGGGAGCTGTTTTTT.

The J gene is TRBJ1-2, the V gene TRBV4-2; 8 bases line up with TRBD1. CDR3 length equals 14 residues. Germline loops: CDR1 LGHNA, CDR2 YNFKEQ. V was clipped by 4 bases and J by 4 bases; unmatched bases: 5. The CDR3 DNA reads TGTGCCAGCAGCCCCAGGGGGCCAGGCTATGGCTACACCTTC. It codes for CASSPRGPGYGYTF.

The chain couples TRBV7-9 to TRBJ1-5; perhaps TRBD1 as D (6 bases). V dropped 5 bases and J dropped 5 bases, with 13 bases sitting between them. The germline V gene encodes CDR1 SEHNR and CDR2 FQNEAQ (reference sequence). The CDR3 length is 14 residues. The CDR3 region has the DNA TGTGCCAGCAGCCCGACAGGAATCGATCAGCCCCAGCATTTT. Protein: CASSPTGIDQPQHF.

V usage is TRBV5-1 and J usage is TRBJ1-4; 7 bases are shared with TRBD1. V shed 0 bases and J 5 bases; nucleotides not matched to a gene: 13. CDR1 is SGHRS and CDR2 is YFSETQ in the germline V gene. The CDR3 spans 18 residues. The CDR3 reads CASSLARDRGIENEKLFF. The CDR3 nucleotides read TGCGCCAGCAGCTTGGCCAGGGACAGAGGGATAGAAAATGAAAAACTGTTTTTT.

V gene TRBV6-4 combines with J gene TRBJ2-3; no definite D call. V lost 0 bases to trimming and J lost 3 bases, with 10 bases between them. CDR3 length: 15 amino acids. Germline CDR1 MRHNA, CDR2 SNTAGT. The CDR3: CASSDSILRTDTQYF. CDR3 coding DNA: TGTGCCAGCAGTGACTCGATCCTAAGAACAGATACGCAGTATTTT.

As for this clone: The junction shows a germline mismatch at one end, possibly a read error. The gene calls are TRBV7-7 and TRBJ2-1; a weak D match, TRBD2 (5 bases). The CDR3 contains 14 residues. Germline V lookup: CDR1 SSHAT, CDR2 FNYEAQ (reference sequence). As DNA, the CDR3 is TGTGCTAGCAGCTTAGGGCTAGCCACTCATGAGCAGTTCTTC. It encodes CASSLGLATHEQFF.

This sequence joins TRBV11-3 and TRBJ2-2, with D possibly being TRBD2 (6 bases). Trimming left V 9 bases short and J 14 bases short, with 16 bases between. The CDR3 consists of 11 residues. Germline V gives CDR1 SGHNT, CDR2 YENEEA. CDR3 in DNA: TGTGCCAGTCCCCGGGCGGGGATCCTGTTTTTT. Protein product: CASPRAGILFF.

This clone was picked up one time. Written as DNA, the CDR3 is TGTGCCAGCAGCTTGGATAATAGCGGGGGGTCAGATACGCAGTATTTT. Its translation: CASSLDNSGGSDTQYF. The chain combines TRBV5-6 with TRBJ2-3; 10 bases fit TRBD2. The CDR3 is 16 residues long. V shed 0 bases, J shed 4 bases, and the junction held 5 bases outside the gene matches. Germline CDR1 is SGHDT and CDR2 is YYEEEE.

This clone occurred once. The chain couples TRBV2 to TRBJ2-7; D not certain. Trimming shortened V by 1 base and J by 0 bases, and 7 bases separated the two germline ends. Germline V gene sequence: CDR1 SNHLY, CDR2 FYNNEI. The CDR3 loop spans 14 amino acids. The CDR3 reads CASSEGGDSYEQYF. The CDR3, as DNA: TGTGCCAGCAGTGAAGGAGGAGACTCCTACGAGCAGTACTTC.

V and J are TRBV7-9 and TRBJ2-1; TRBD2 agrees at 9 bases. The trim removed 1 base at V and 4 bases at J, leaving 2 bases unmatched. Germline V gene sequence: CDR1 SEHNR, CDR2 FQNEAQ (reference sequence). CDR3 length equals 15 residues. In nucleotides, the CDR3 is TGTGCCAGCAGCTTAGTGACTAGCGGATACAATGAGCAGTTCTTC. Protein product: CASSLVTSGYNEQFF.

This clone rates as medium-sized. The CDR3 bases are TGCGCCAGCAGCCTCCGGGACAGGGGCCTGAACACTGAAGCTTTCTTT. Encoded protein: CASSLRDRGLNTEAFF. The chain is built from TRBV4-1 and TRBJ1-1, with TRBD1 identical over 10 bases. Germline lookup yields CDR1 MGHRA and CDR2 YSYEKL. The CDR3 is 16 amino acids. With 4 bases clipped from V and 0 bases from J, the junction kept 5 bases outside the gene matches.

The chain uses TRBV2 and TRBJ2-1, with 8 nucleotides matching TRBD1. V trimming: 6 bases; J trimming: 2 bases; junction bases outside the gene matches: 6. The length of the CDR3 is 15 residues. Germline CDR1 reads SNHLY; CDR2 reads FYNNEI. Here the CDR3 DNA reads TGTGCCAGCAGCCCCGGACAGGGCACCTACAATGAGCAGTTCTTC. It specifies CASSPGQGTYNEQFF.

CDR3 DNA sequence: TGTGCCAGCAGCACAGGAGTAAGGGGCTACGAGCAGTACTTC. This sequence encodes CASSTGVRGYEQYF. This rearrangement joins TRBV11-2 to TRBJ2-7, with a possible D match to TRBD1 (5 bases). Germline loops: CDR1 SGHAT, CDR2 FQNNGV. The V end was cut by 5 bases, the J end by 3 bases, with 14 bases between. The CDR3 totals 14 residues. Full variable domain (rest looked up from reference TRBV11-2 and TRBJ2-7): EAGVAQSPRYKIIEKRQSVAFWCNPISGHATLYWYQQILGQGPKLLIQFQNNGVVDDSQLPKDRFSAERLKGVDSTLKIQPAKLEDSAVYLCASSTGVRGYEQYFGPGTRLTVT.

V and J are TRBV25-1 and TRBJ2-1; TRBD1 matches at 11 bases. Germline V CDR1 and CDR2: MGHDK, SYGVNS. The CDR3 is 16 residues long. Trimming cost V 5 bases and J 2 bases; bases outside gene matches: 5. The CDR3: CASSPRGQGAYNEQFF. CDR3 coding DNA: TGTGCCAGCAGTCCAAGGGGACAGGGGGCCTACAATGAGCAGTTCTTC. The complete variable domain, with remaining parts taken from reference TRBV25-1 and TRBJ2-1, reads EADIYQTPRYLVIGTGKKITLECSQTMGHDKMYWYQQDPGMELHLIHYSYGVNSTEKGDLSSESTVSRIRTEHFPLTLESARPSHTSQYLCASSPRGQGAYNEQFFGPGTRLTVL.

The chain carries TRBV7-9 and TRBJ1-4; D ambiguous. This CDR3 contains 15 residues. Between the trimmed V and J ends, which lost 5 bases and 4 bases, there was a span of 14 bases. Per the germline V gene, CDR1 is SEHNR and CDR2 is FQNEAQ (reference sequence). The CDR3 is CASSRTAGLNEKLFF. CDR3 nucleotides: TGTGCCAGCAGCCGAACGGCCGGACTTAATGAAAAACTGTTTTTT.